This T cell receptor (beta chain) was observed in a study of blood T cell repertoires in COVID-19. For the study at large: Sources were T cells, B-cell-depleted T cells, or PBMCs; the material itself was cDNA or gDNA.

Sequencing was performed with immunoSEQ multiplex PCR; in TCRdb, only in-frame clones are kept and a portion is missing. This table has fewer than 350,000 clones, about 90% appearing once. The source of this sequence is a woman under 40 with COVID-19, enrolled during active disease. Sequenced input: peripheral blood.

CDR3 in DNA: TGTGCCAGCAGCTCCGGAATCCTCAGGGGTGGCTACACCTTC. Translated, it gives CASSSGILRGGYTF. This rearrangement joins TRBV7-9 to TRBJ1-2; possibly TRBD1 for D (6 bases). Germline values: CDR1 SEHNR, CDR2 FQNEAQ (reference sequence). Trimming pared 4 bases from V and 7 bases from J, leaving 16 bases between. The CDR3 sequence is 14 residues long.